One sample yielded the 8 T cell receptor beta chains listed below, sequenced in a study of T cell repertoires in cytomegalovirus infection. MiXCR, run by TCRdb on the reads, gives a single entry per CDR3 protein. This table holds roughly 230,000 distinct CDR3 sequences, 6% to 8% found once. The sample consisted of PBMCs. Receptor source: a human donor in good health (CMV status not recorded). Some clones in this sample may be carry-over from other donors' samples.

This clonotype occurred many times. The rearrangement joins TRBV28 to TRBJ1-5, with 9 bases aligning to TRBD1. The length of the CDR3 is 17 residues. V was pared by 9 bases and J by 1 base, with 13 bases of the junction left unmatched. CDR1 MDHEN and CDR2 SYDVKM come from the germline V gene. CDR3 residues: CASQGQQGAPSNQPQHF. The CDR3 DNA reads as TGTGCCAGTCAGGGACAACAGGGGGCGCCGAGCAATCAGCCCCAGCATTTT.

This clonotype was seen at least ten times. Possible read error: a much larger clone is one base away. The V and J genes are TRBV7-3 and TRBJ1-2, with 8 positions matching TRBD1. CDR3 length: 13 amino acids. Germline assignment: CDR1 SGHTA and CDR2 FQGTGA. Trimming cost V 3 bases and J 4 bases; bases outside gene matches: 1. CDR3 in DNA: TGTGCCAGCAGCTTCGGACAGGGCTATGGCTACACCTTC. Translated: CASSFGQGYGYTF.

Many counts were recorded for this clonotype. The chain has TRBV7-2 and TRBJ1-2; tentatively, D is TRBD1 (6 bases). This CDR3 has 13 amino acids. Trimming removed 1 base from V and 7 bases from J, with 10 bases in between. Germline V lookup: CDR1 SGHTA, CDR2 FQGNSA. CDR3 in amino acids: CASSLVGGSGYTF. CDR3 DNA sequence: TGTGCCAGCAGCTTAGTGGGGGGCAGTGGCTACACCTTC.

This clonotype was observed a few times. The chain recombines TRBV20-1 with TRBJ2-3, with 9 bases aligning to TRBD1. The V segment lost 1 base and the J segment 0 bases; nucleotides outside the gene matches: 5. Germline CDR1 is DFQATT and CDR2 is SNEGSKA (reference sequence). This CDR3 contains 16 residues. DNA of the CDR3: TGCAGTGCTAGAGGACCGGGACAGGGCAGCACAGATACGCAGTATTTT. This gives the protein CSARGPGQGSTDTQYF.

This clonotype appeared many times. This chain joins TRBV2 and TRBJ1-1; 7 bases are a match to TRBD1. V lost 7 bases and J lost 6; bases outside the gene matches: 2. The CDR3 consists of 11 residues. The germline V gene encodes CDR1 SNHLY and CDR2 FYNNEI. The CDR3 sequence: CASKGGAEAFF. CDR3 sequence (DNA): TGTGCCAGCAAAGGGGGCGCTGAAGCTTTCTTT.

This clonotype has only a few counts. V and J are TRBV5-1 and TRBJ2-7; D may be TRBD1 (6 bases). The CDR3 has 14 residues. The V end lost 3 bases, the J end lost 6 bases, and 16 bases lay between the germline ends. The germline gives CDR1 SGHRS, CDR2 YFSETQ. CDR3 DNA: TGCGCCAGCAGCTCCGGGACACTAACTGTCGAGCAGTACTTC. It encodes CASSSGTLTVEQYF. Drawing the rest from reference TRBV5-1 and TRBJ2-7, the complete variable domain is KAGVTQTPRYLIKTRGQQVTLSCSPISGHRSVSWYQQTPGQGLQFLFEYFSETQRNKGNFPGRFSGRQFSNSRSEMNVSTLELGDSALYLCASSSGTLTVEQYFGPGTRLTVT.

This clonotype was counted a few times. This chain joins TRBV4-2 and TRBJ2-1, with D perhaps TRBD1 (6 bases). Trimming took off 0 bases at V and 5 bases at J, with 11 bases between the two ends. Looked up from germline, CDR1 is LGHNA and CDR2 is YNFKEQ. The CDR3 consists of 15 residues. This CDR3 reads CASSQEGDTNNEQFF. CDR3 coding DNA: TGTGCCAGCAGCCAAGAAGGGGACACGAACAATGAGCAGTTCTTC.

This clonotype appeared many times. The gene calls are TRBV15 and TRBJ1-1; D is possibly TRBD1 (6 bases). This CDR3 spans 18 amino acids. Trimming left V 0 bases short and J 0 bases short, with 17 bases between. Germline-derived CDR1 and CDR2 are LNHNV and YYDKDF (reference sequence). CDR3: CATSRDRGPREVNTEAFF. The CDR3 coding sequence is TGTGCCACCAGCAGAGACAGGGGACCCCGGGAAGTGAACACTGAAGCTTTCTTT.